What follows describes a single TCR beta chain. Its antigen is as yet unknown. These data are taken from a study of chemoradiotherapy in HPV16-positive cancers. In the study overall: Candidate HPV-specific T-cell clones and common TCR motifs came from functional assays in a couple of HPV16-positive patients.

This table comes from immunoSEQ multiplex PCR, and its TCRdb copy is limited to in-frame clones, with some not included. The sample lists 7,500 to 10,000 clones; roughly four fifths were seen once. Trimming took off 4 bases at V and 4 bases at J, with 10 bases between the two ends. The germline gives CDR1 SGHRS, CDR2 YFSETQ. The length of the CDR3 is 13 residues. Repertoires were sampled repeatedly during chemoradiotherapy. Findings and caveats of the study: Candidate HPV-specific clones and E7-related TCR motifs grew in tumor during treatment. The functional HPV-specific definition rests on just two HPV16-positive patients.

The source is a human donor with HPV-associated anogenital cancer. The V call is TRBV5-1, the J call TRBJ2-3; D unclear. Sample collection occurred from a patient who underwent chemoradiotherapy. In nucleotides, the CDR3 is TGCGCCAGCAGCCTTTCAGCGCCAGATACGCAGTATTTT. It codes for CASSLSAPDTQYF. Supplemented by reference TRBV5-1 and TRBJ2-3, the full variable domain reads KAGVTQTPRYLIKTRGQQVTLSCSPISGHRSVSWYQQTPGQGLQFLFEYFSETQRNKGNFPGRFSGRQFSNSRSEMNVSTLELGDSALYLCASSLSAPDTQYFGPGTRLTVL.